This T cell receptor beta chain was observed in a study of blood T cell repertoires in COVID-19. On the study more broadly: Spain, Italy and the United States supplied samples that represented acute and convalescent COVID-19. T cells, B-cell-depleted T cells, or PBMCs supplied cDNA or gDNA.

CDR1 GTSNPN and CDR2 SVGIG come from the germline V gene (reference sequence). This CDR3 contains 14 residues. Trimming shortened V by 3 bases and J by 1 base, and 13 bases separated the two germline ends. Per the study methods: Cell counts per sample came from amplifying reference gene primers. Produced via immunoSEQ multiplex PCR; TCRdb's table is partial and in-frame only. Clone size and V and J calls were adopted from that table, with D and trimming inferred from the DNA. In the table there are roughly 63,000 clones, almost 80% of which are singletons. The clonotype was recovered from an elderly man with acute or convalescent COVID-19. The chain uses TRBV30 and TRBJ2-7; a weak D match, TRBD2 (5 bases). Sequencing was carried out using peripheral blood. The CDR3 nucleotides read TGTGCCTGGAGCAGCCCCGGGAAGTCCTACGAGCAGTACTTC. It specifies CAWSSPGKSYEQYF. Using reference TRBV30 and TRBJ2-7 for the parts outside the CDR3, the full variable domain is SQTIHQWPATLVQPVGSPLSLECTVEGTSNPNLYWYRQAAGRGLQLLFYSVGIGQISSEVPQNLSASRPQDRQFILSSKKLLLSDSGFYLCAWSSPGKSYEQYFGPGTRLTVT.